The 9 T cell receptor beta chains reported below all come from one sample, sequenced in a study of blood T cell repertoires in COVID-19. Measured with immunoSEQ multiplex PCR; TCRdb has only the in-frame clones, and not every one. The table lists approximately 210,000 clones, 70% to 90% of them singletons. What was sequenced was peripheral blood. The receptor source for this set is a woman in her 70s with acute or convalescent COVID-19.

The V gene is TRBV28, the J gene TRBJ1-4; D uncertain. Trimming removed 6 bases at V and 5 bases at J, with 7 bases between. CDR1 is MDHEN and CDR2 is SYDVKM in the germline V gene. This CDR3 comprises 12 residues. CDR3 coding DNA: TGTGCCAGCAGCCAGACAAATGAAAAACTGTTTTTT. Amino acid sequence: CASSQTNEKLFF.

The chain carries TRBV28 and TRBJ2-4; 7 bases are a match to TRBD1. CDR1 and CDR2 from the germline V gene are MDHEN and SYDVKM. Germline trimming cut 5 bases from V and 4 bases from J; bases unmatched to any gene: 8. The CDR3 has 15 amino acids. CDR3 sequence (DNA): TGTGCCAGCAGTATCCGGACAGGATTGAAAAACATTCAGTACTTC. It specifies CASSIRTGLKNIQYF. The whole variable domain, remainder taken from reference TRBV28 and TRBJ2-4, is DVKVTQSSRYLVKRTGEKVFLECVQDMDHENMFWYRQDPGLGLRLIYFSYDVKMKEKGDIPEGYSVSREKKERFSLILESASTNQTSMYLCASSIRTGLKNIQYFGAGTRLSVL.

The chain uses TRBV27 and TRBJ2-4; 7 nucleotides align to TRBD1. The germline gives CDR1 MNHEY, CDR2 SMNVEV (reference sequence). Germline trimming cut 6 bases from V and 3 bases from J; bases unmatched to any gene: 11. The CDR3 has 16 amino acids. The CDR3 sequence is CASRSQGRGDKNIQYF. DNA for the CDR3: TGTGCCAGCAGATCACAGGGGCGAGGGGACAAAAACATTCAGTACTTC.

This chain uses TRBV15 with TRBJ1-5, with TRBD1 identical over 12 bases. The trim removed 0 bases at V and 6 bases at J, leaving 6 bases unmatched. The CDR3 loop spans 17 amino acids. Germline CDR1 reads LNHNV; CDR2 reads YYDKDF (reference sequence). The CDR3 protein is CATSRDRGQGAGQPQHF. CDR3 in DNA: TGTGCCACCAGCAGAGATCGGGGACAGGGGGCGGGTCAGCCCCAGCATTTT.

This chain links TRBV27 with TRBJ1-6; D is ambiguous. Trimming stripped 6 bases from V and 0 bases from J, with 21 bases between. CDR3 length: 19 amino acids. Germline V gene lookup returns CDR1 MNHEY and CDR2 SMNVEV (reference sequence). CDR3 amino acids: CASSPVGGLTSSYNSPLHF. CDR3 nucleotides: TGTGCCAGCAGCCCCGTAGGCGGCCTCACTAGCTCCTATAATTCACCCCTCCACTTT.

The rearrangement uses TRBV19 and TRBJ2-5; 12 nucleotides agree with TRBD2. The CDR3 runs to 17 residues. CDR1 and CDR2 (germline): LNHDA, SQIVND (reference sequence). V shed 1 base and J 1 base; nucleotides not matched to a gene: 4. The DNA of the CDR3 is TGTGCCAGTAGTATAGTTGGGACTAGCGGGCCCCAAGAGACCCAGTACTTC. Its protein is CASSIVGTSGPQETQYF.

This chain connects TRBV5-4 to TRBJ1-1; the D is unclear. Trimming left V 0 bases short and J 3 bases short, with 9 bases between. This CDR3 is 14 amino acids long. Germline V gene data show CDR1 as SGHNT and CDR2 as YYREEE (reference sequence). Here the CDR3 DNA reads TGTGCCAGCAGCTTGGAAGCTACCTACACTGAAGCTTTCTTT. Translation gives CASSLEATYTEAFF.

This clone was counted a single time. CDR3: CASSLGLAGGETQYF. CDR3 nucleotide sequence: TGTGCCAGCAGCTTGGGACTAGCGGGAGGAGAGACCCAGTACTTC. This chain uses TRBV5-6 with TRBJ2-5; 13 bases fit TRBD2. In germline, CDR1 is SGHDT, CDR2 YYEEEE. V lost 0 bases, J lost 4 bases, and 0 bases stayed unmatched. This CDR3 comprises 15 residues.

This clone has more than one count but fewer than ten. J is TRBJ2-7 and V is TRBV28, with a possible D match to TRBD2 (6 bases). CDR1 and CDR2 from the germline V gene are MDHEN and SYDVKM. The CDR3 runs 14 residues. Between the trimmed V and J ends, which lost 6 bases and 2 bases, there was a span of 14 bases. DNA for the CDR3: TGTGCCAGCAGGGGGGGACCGAAAACCTACGAGCAGTACTTC. Residues: CASRGGPKTYEQYF.